These 9 T cell receptor beta chains originate from one sample sequenced in a study of blood T cells in healthy people across ages. The use of a sample-barcoded 5' primer and a J-beta primer mix characterized a second PCR of roughly 6 to 12 cycles. In TCRdb, the 5' RACE reads were re-called with MiXCR into one record per CDR3 protein. This sample has 780,000 or so distinct CDR3 sequences; about 55% occur once, and the top ten carry 40% to 50%. What was sequenced was blood. Receptors originate from a man older than 75 in good health.

This sequence joins TRBV20-1 and TRBJ2-5; 13 bases match TRBD2. This CDR3 is built from 15 residues. V shed 8 bases and J 11 bases; nucleotides not matched to a gene: 17. CDR1 is DFQATT, CDR2 SNEGSKA, per germline (reference sequence). CDR3 DNA: TGCAGTCAGACTAACCCCGGACTAGCGGGAGCTGAGCAGTACTTC. This sequence encodes CSQTNPGLAGAEQYF.

This chain joins TRBV5-1 and TRBJ1-1; possible D gene TRBD1, 5 bases. Trimming cost V 0 bases and J 5 bases, with 14 bases left between them. Germline values: CDR1 SGHRS, CDR2 YFSETQ. The CDR3 has 15 residues. CDR3 sequence reads: CASSLDNRIGTEAFF. In DNA form, the CDR3 reads TGCGCCAGCAGCTTGGACAACAGGATAGGAACTGAAGCTTTCTTT.

The chain has TRBV7-2 and TRBJ2-7; perhaps TRBD2 as D (6 bases). The CDR3 spans 14 residues. V was cut by 5 bases and J by 3 bases, with 14 bases left in between. Germline V gene data show CDR1 as SGHTA and CDR2 as FQGNSA. The CDR3 coding sequence is TGTGCCAGCAGCCTCAAGGGACTGAGCTACGAGCAGTACTTC. It specifies CASSLKGLSYEQYF. Full variable domain (missing parts from reference TRBV7-2 and TRBJ2-7): GAGVSQSPSNKVTEKGKDVELRCDPISGHTALYWYRQSLGQGLEFLIYFQGNSAPDKSGLPSDRFSAERTGGSVSTLTIQRTQQEDSAVYLCASSLKGLSYEQYFGPGTRLTVT.

The chain recombines TRBV27 with TRBJ2-6, with unresolved D. The germline V gene has CDR1 MNHEY and CDR2 SMNVEV (reference sequence). V was cut by 6 bases and J by 0 bases, with 6 bases left in between. The CDR3 length is 14 residues. DNA of the CDR3: TGTGCCAGCAGGGAACACTCTGGGGCCAACGTCCTGACTTTC. Translation gives CASREHSGANVLTF. The full variable domain, its missing parts supplied by reference TRBV27 and TRBJ2-6, is EAQVTQNPRYLITVTGKKLTVTCSQNMNHEYMSWYRQDPGLGLRQIYYSMNVEVTDKGDVPEGYKVSRKEKRNFPLILESPSPNQTSLYFCASREHSGANVLTFGAGSRLTVL.

About this clonotype: Possible read error: a much larger clone is one base away. The chain couples TRBV5-1 to TRBJ2-7; 11 bases fit TRBD2. Germline V lookup: CDR1 SGHRS, CDR2 YFSETQ. CDR3 length: 14 amino acids. CDR3 protein: CAGSLGLAAYEQYF. DNA for the CDR3: TGCGCCGGCAGCTTGGGACTAGCGGCGTACGAGCAGTACTTC.

The chain employs TRBV6-1 and TRBJ2-7; 8 bases match TRBD2. The trim removed 11 bases at V and 6 bases at J, leaving 9 bases unmatched. CDR1 is MNHNS and CDR2 is SASEGT in the germline V gene. The CDR3 length is 12 residues. The CDR3: CAHGLARGEQYF. The CDR3 nucleotides read TGTGCCCATGGACTAGCTCGTGGCGAGCAGTACTTC.

The chain combines TRBV3-1 with TRBJ2-5; D is possibly TRBD2 (5 bases). The germline CDR1 and CDR2 sequences are LGHDT and YNNKEL (reference sequence). V shed 3 bases and J shed 11 bases, with 22 bases lying between them. This CDR3 is built from 15 residues. This chain's CDR3 is CASSHGYASYGEQYF. Here the CDR3 DNA reads TGTGCCAGCAGCCATGGGTACGCGTCGTACGGGGAGCAGTACTTC.

Details on this clonotype: A much larger clone sits a single nucleotide away, making a read error possible. The V and J genes are TRBV14 and TRBJ2-5, with TRBD1 matching over 10 bases. The J call could be wrong; TRBJ2-7 is a better fit for the DNA end. The CDR3 spans 17 residues. The germline CDR1 and CDR2 sequences are SGHDN and FVKESK. The CDR3 loop is CASSQDRRTGGTYEQYF. For the CDR3, the DNA is TGTGCCAGCAGCCAAGATCGCCGGACAGGGGGTACGTACGAGCAGTACTTC.

V and J are TRBV10-3 and TRBJ2-1; TRBD2 is a possible D gene (6 bases). CDR3 length: 16 residues. Germline values: CDR1 ENHRY, CDR2 SYGVKD. V lost 7 bases, J lost 4 bases, and 20 bases lay in between. In DNA form, the CDR3 reads TGTGCCATCACCAAAGGCCTAGCGCCAGCATACAATGAGCAGTTCTTC. Protein sequence: CAITKGLAPAYNEQFF.